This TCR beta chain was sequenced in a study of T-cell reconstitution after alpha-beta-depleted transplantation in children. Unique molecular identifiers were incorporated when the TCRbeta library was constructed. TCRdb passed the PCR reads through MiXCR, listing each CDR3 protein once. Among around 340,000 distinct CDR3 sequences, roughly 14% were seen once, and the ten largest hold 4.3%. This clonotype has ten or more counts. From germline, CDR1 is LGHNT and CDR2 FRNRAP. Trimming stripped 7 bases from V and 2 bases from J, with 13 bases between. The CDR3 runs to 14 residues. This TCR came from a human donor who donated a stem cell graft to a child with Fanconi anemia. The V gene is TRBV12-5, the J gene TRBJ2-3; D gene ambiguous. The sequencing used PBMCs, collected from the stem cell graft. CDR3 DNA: TGTGCTAGTGCCCCCCTCTTCCTCACAGATACGCAGTATTTT. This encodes CASAPLFLTDTQYF.